The 21 T cell receptor beta chains below were found in one sample sequenced in a study of cytomegalovirus exposure and HLA in healthy donors. It was with 60 Vbeta and 13 Jbeta primers that the PCR ran. TCRdb's copy holds only in-frame clones and misses some; the assay was immunoSEQ multiplex PCR. The table lists roughly 250,000 clones, 80% of them singletons. Sequenced: PBMCs. These receptors were taken from a girl aged 2 to 9 in good health and CMV-seronegative.

The chain joins TRBV28 to TRBJ1-3; 7 bases are a match to TRBD1. Per the germline V gene, CDR1 is MDHEN and CDR2 is SYDVKM. Trimming cost V 11 bases and J 0 bases; bases outside gene matches: 4. CDR3 size: 13 residues. CDR3 nucleotides: TGTGCCGTCAGGGGGGTCTCTGGAAACACCATATATTTT. The encoded protein is CAVRGVSGNTIYF.

The rearrangement links TRBV5-1 to TRBJ2-3; 8 nucleotides align to TRBD1. Germline V gene lookup returns CDR1 SGHRS and CDR2 YFSETQ. V shed 4 bases and J 0 bases; nucleotides not matched to a gene: 10. The CDR3 loop spans 17 amino acids. The CDR3 nucleotides are TGCGCCAGCAGCCCCAGGGGGCTTAGCATCAGCACAGATACGCAGTATTTT. Protein: CASSPRGLSISTDTQYF.

The CDR3 sequence is CASSLDRGRTVYGYTF. As DNA, the CDR3 is TGTGCCAGCAGCTTAGACAGGGGGCGCACGGTCTATGGCTACACCTTC. The genes are TRBV5-4 and TRBJ1-2; 10 bases align to TRBD1. Germline CDR1 reads SGHNT; CDR2 reads YYREEE (reference sequence). The CDR3 loop spans 16 amino acids. The trim removed 2 bases at V and 4 bases at J, leaving 8 bases unmatched.

The chain employs TRBV18 and TRBJ2-7; 14 bases map to TRBD2. The V and J ends lost 3 bases and 2 bases, in that order; junction bases with no gene match: 9. CDR1 and CDR2 (germline): KGHSH, LQKENI. There are 18 residues in the CDR3. The CDR3 sequence: CASSPSGTSGGPPYEQYF. Written as DNA, the CDR3 is TGTGCCAGCTCACCCTCCGGGACTAGCGGGGGACCCCCCTACGAGCAGTACTTC.

The chain recombines TRBV19 with TRBJ1-1; no firm D call. Per germline, CDR1 LNHDA and CDR2 SQIVND (reference sequence). Trimming stripped 1 base from V and 5 bases from J, with 14 bases between. This CDR3 contains 15 residues. The CDR3 DNA is TGTGCCAGTAGTATAGCTCCGGGGAAAGAGACTGAAGCTTTCTTT. Encoded protein: CASSIAPGKETEAFF.

J is TRBJ1-1 and V is TRBV4-1; tentatively, D is TRBD1 (6 bases). This CDR3 is built from 16 residues. V was shortened by 3 bases and J by 8 bases, with 22 bases between the two germline ends. CDR1 and CDR2 from the germline V gene are MGHRA and YSYEKL. The CDR3 loop reads CASSQGAVGLKPEAFF. DNA for the CDR3: TGCGCCAGCAGCCAGGGGGCCGTAGGTTTAAAGCCCGAAGCTTTCTTT.

This chain joins TRBV11-2 and TRBJ2-4; D is unclear. Per the germline V gene, CDR1 is SGHAT and CDR2 is FQNNGV. Trimming cost V 5 bases and J 6 bases, with 20 bases left between them. The CDR3 is made up of 16 amino acids. Here the CDR3 reads CASSPRREHYGNIQYF. The CDR3 DNA reads TGTGCCAGCAGCCCCCGACGCGAGCACTACGGAAACATTCAGTACTTC.

The chain links TRBV5-1 to TRBJ1-2; a weak D match, TRBD1 (5 bases). This CDR3 has 15 residues. V was trimmed by 0 bases and J by 6 bases, leaving 15 bases between them. Looked up from germline, CDR1 is SGHRS and CDR2 is YFSETQ. The CDR3 reads CASSLATARVDGYTF. The CDR3 DNA reads as TGCGCCAGCAGCTTGGCGACAGCCCGGGTCGATGGCTACACCTTC.

This clone was counted only a few times. V usage is TRBV4-3 and J usage is TRBJ2-7; maybe TRBD1 (6 bases). V lost 0 bases and J 4 bases, leaving 13 bases between the germline ends. Germline V gene lookup returns CDR1 LGHNA and CDR2 YSLEER. The CDR3 contains 15 residues. In DNA, the CDR3 is TGCGCCAGCAGCCAAGATCACGGACAGACTTACGAGCAGTACTTC. Translated, it gives CASSQDHGQTYEQYF.

This sequence joins TRBV30 and TRBJ1-5, with D maybe TRBD1 (6 bases). This CDR3 region has 13 residues. Germline loops: CDR1 GTSNPN, CDR2 SVGIG (reference sequence). The V and J ends lost 4 bases and 9 bases respectively, with 16 bases between them. This CDR3 is CAWKTGTVGPQHF. The CDR3 DNA is TGTGCCTGGAAGACAGGTACGGTCGGGCCCCAGCATTTT.

V gene TRBV6-6 combines with J gene TRBJ2-2; TRBD1 matches 7 bases. CDR1 and CDR2 from the germline V gene are MNHNY and SVGAGI (reference sequence). After removal of 5 bases from V and 5 bases from J, the junction contained 2 bases not matched to a gene. CDR3 size: 13 residues. In DNA form, the CDR3 reads TGTGCCAGCAGTGACAGGGTTACCGGGGAGCTGTTTTTT. Amino acids: CASSDRVTGELFF.

The chain carries TRBV7-5 and TRBJ2-7; the table's TRBD2 call for D was not verified on the DNA. TRBV7-5 is a listed pseudogene. The CDR3 is 18 amino acids. CDR3: CVSSQHPGLAGFPYEQYF. As DNA, the CDR3 is TGTGTCAGTTCACAACACCCAGGACTAGCGGGCTTTCCCTACGAGCAGTACTTC.

The rearrangement links TRBV4-2 to TRBJ2-1; TRBD2 aligns across 8 bases. CDR3 length equals 17 residues. The V gene's germline CDR1 is LGHNA and CDR2 YNFKEQ. J gave up 9 bases and V 1 base, and 14 bases lay outside the gene matches. The CDR3 is CASSQVTRLASFGEQFF. The CDR3 DNA reads as TGTGCCAGCAGCCAAGTAACCCGACTAGCGTCATTCGGTGAGCAGTTCTTC.

The CDR3 region has the DNA TGTGCCAGTCGGACAGCAACTAATGAAAAACTGTTTTTT. It specifies CASRTATNEKLFF. V gene TRBV2 combines with J gene TRBJ1-4; possibly TRBD1 for D (6 bases). The germline V and J ends were trimmed by 9 bases and 0 bases, with 8 bases remaining between them. This CDR3 is built from 13 residues. Germline-derived CDR1 and CDR2 are SNHLY and FYNNEI.

V usage is TRBV6-1 and J usage is TRBJ2-7; D is possibly TRBD1 (5 bases). Germline CDR1 reads MNHNS; CDR2 reads SASEGT. This CDR3 has 13 amino acids. V lost 4 bases, J lost 3 bases, and 10 bases lay in between. As DNA, the CDR3 is TGTGCCAGCAGTGTGTGGACAAACTACGAGCAGTACTTC. As protein: CASSVWTNYEQYF.

This clone came up once. CDR3 coding DNA: TGTGCCAGCAGGCCATACACAGGGGGCCTCACTGAAGCTTTCTTT. This encodes CASRPYTGGLTEAFF. This chain links TRBV27 with TRBJ1-1; 9 bases are shared with TRBD1. The V and J ends lost 6 bases and 4 bases, in that order; junction bases with no gene match: 9. This CDR3 comprises 15 residues. The germline V gene encodes CDR1 MNHEY and CDR2 SMNVEV (reference sequence).

J is TRBJ2-3 and V is TRBV10-2; 7 bases are a match to TRBD2. CDR3 length: 13 residues. CDR1 and CDR2 (germline): WSHSY, SAAADI. J lost 4 bases, V lost 8 bases, and 6 bases had no gene match. The CDR3 coding sequence is TGCGCCAGCCTGGGTGGGGGGGCAGATACGCAGTATTTT. Its translation is CASLGGGADTQYF.

V is TRBV4-1 and J is TRBJ1-5; D is unclear. Germline CDR1 and CDR2: MGHRA and YSYEKL. Trimming stripped 4 bases from V and 4 bases from J, with 8 bases between. The CDR3 consists of 13 residues. The CDR3 loop reads CASSPQDNQPQHF. DNA of the CDR3: TGCGCCAGCAGCCCTCAGGATAATCAGCCCCAGCATTTT.

The V call is TRBV5-4, the J call TRBJ2-5, with D hard to call. V lost 3 bases to trimming and J lost 5 bases, with 11 bases between them. The V gene's germline CDR1 is SGHNT and CDR2 YYREEE (reference sequence). There are 13 residues in the CDR3. CDR3 bases: TGTGCCAGCAGCTATAATTTTGTGGAGACCCAGTACTTC. Protein sequence: CASSYNFVETQYF.

The CDR3 reads CASSITTGKGNTIYF. CDR3 sequence (DNA): TGTGCCAGCAGCATAACGACAGGGAAAGGAAACACCATATATTTT. The chain links TRBV9 to TRBJ1-3, with 7 positions matching TRBD1. J was trimmed by 4 bases and V by 4 bases; bases with no gene match: 8. This CDR3 has 15 residues. CDR1 is SGDLS and CDR2 is YYNGEE in the germline V gene.

This chain connects TRBV6-1 to TRBJ1-1; TRBD1 is a possible D gene (6 bases). Germline assignment: CDR1 MNHNS and CDR2 SASEGT. Trimming stripped 3 bases from V and 3 bases from J, with 17 bases between. The CDR3 runs 16 residues. CDR3 sequence (DNA): TGTGCCAGCAGTGATTTCTATGTGGGGGCTTACACTGAAGCTTTCTTT. Translation gives CASSDFYVGAYTEAFF.